This T cell receptor (beta chain) was obtained from a study of regulatory T cells in long-lasting Graves disease. Study-wide findings and caveats: Clonotypes that were public and shared totalled approximately 3,000 in persistent patients versus about 1,000 in new patients.

Time point in this sample: persistent/refractory GD, antithyroid drugs over 5 years with positive TRAb. Preparation of the TCR library used RNA extracted from PBMCs. EDTA tubes held roughly 9.2 milliliters of peripheral blood from each patient. The CDR3 is made up of 12 amino acids. V dropped 0 bases and J dropped 9 bases, with 3 bases sitting between them. Germline V gene lookup returns CDR1 SEHNR and CDR2 FQNEAQ (reference sequence). This clonotype showed up many times. Its cognate antigen is unknown. CDR3-region Arm-PCR and iRepertoire HTBI primers produced the TCR beta libraries. TCRdb re-called the multiplex PCR reads with MiXCR, one entry per CDR3 protein. The data contain 300,000 to 500,000 distinct CDR3 sequences, roughly 20% of them seen just once; the ten biggest clones take up under 25%.

The origin of this receptor is a female donor with Graves disease. The starting material was peripheral blood mononuclear cells (PBMCs), obtained when the disease was refractory, from a patient treated with antithyroid drugs. The chain recombines TRBV7-9 with TRBJ1-6; D uncertain. CDR3 residues: CASSLASSPLHF. The CDR3, as DNA: TGTGCCAGCAGCTTAGCTTCTTCACCCCTCCACTTT.